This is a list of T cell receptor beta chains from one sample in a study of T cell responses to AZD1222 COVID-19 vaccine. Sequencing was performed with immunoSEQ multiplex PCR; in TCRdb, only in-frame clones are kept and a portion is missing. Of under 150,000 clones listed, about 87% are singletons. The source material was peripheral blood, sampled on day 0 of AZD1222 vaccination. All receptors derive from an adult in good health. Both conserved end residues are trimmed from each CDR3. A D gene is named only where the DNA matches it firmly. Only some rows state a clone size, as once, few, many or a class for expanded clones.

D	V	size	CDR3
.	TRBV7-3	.	ASSPQGPAGYNEQF
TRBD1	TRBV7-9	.	ASSPAGGTYGYT
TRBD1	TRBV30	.	AWRGQGANNYGYT
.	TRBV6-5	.	ASSQQGRGYT
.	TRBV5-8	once	ASSLGQDISEKLF
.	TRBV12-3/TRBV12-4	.	ALGRTADTQY
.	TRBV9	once	ASSLAGGHNSPLH
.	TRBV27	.	ASSPTGNYGYT
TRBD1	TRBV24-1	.	ATSDAGTGGGEQF
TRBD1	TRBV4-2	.	ASSHPATGGGYT
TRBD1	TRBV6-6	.	ASSISRGTGNTEAF
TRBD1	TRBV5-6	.	ASSLGQGASRAF
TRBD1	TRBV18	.	ASSPGIGQDNNQPQH
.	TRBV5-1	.	ASSRGVTGQSYGYT
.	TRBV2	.	ASSVDRIYEQY
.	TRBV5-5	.	ASSPGEEQGNQPQH
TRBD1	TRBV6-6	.	ASGQGFGYT
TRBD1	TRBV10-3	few	AISKTGGLDEQY
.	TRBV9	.	ASSVAQGRIETQY
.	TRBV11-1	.	ASSSLIRTEAF
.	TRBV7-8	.	ASSHSYAEAF
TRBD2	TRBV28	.	ASSFGSAGREQY
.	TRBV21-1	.	ASSKERTGIYEQY
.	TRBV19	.	ASRTTVNTEAF